The sample holds a few counts of the clone carrying this T cell receptor beta chain. This entry belongs to a study of cytotoxic CD8 clonotypes in ibrutinib-treated CLL. Germline loops: CDR1 KGHSH, CDR2 LQKENI. The V and J ends lost 4 bases and 7 bases respectively, with 14 bases between them. The CDR3 is made up of 14 amino acids. Profiled with immunoSEQ multiplex PCR; TCRdb holds only in-frame clones, not every one. The repertoire holds hundreds of thousands of clones, with just over 70% as singletons. This TCR came from a human donor with chronic lymphocytic leukemia. The chain links TRBV18 to TRBJ2-1; the D gene is possibly TRBD1 (5 bases). Sequenced material: PBMCs, taken after 12 months of ibrutinib treatment. The CDR3 DNA is TGTGCCAGCTCACACTCGCAGGGCTGGAATGAGCAGTTCTTC. It codes for CASSHSQGWNEQFF.